The rows below give T cell receptor beta chains drawn from one sample of a study of T cells in Graves' hyperthyroidism and ophthalmopathy. From the multiplex PCR reads, TCRdb called clonotypes with MiXCR, one entry per CDR3 protein. The data hold about 260,000 distinct CDR3 sequences, with about a sixth observed a single time. Sequencing was performed on blood. These TCRs come from a young woman with Graves' ophthalmopathy. Both conserved end residues are part of each CDR3. Each record gives: D gene, V gene, clone size, J gene, CDR3 protein, CDR3 DNA. A D gene is named only where the DNA matches it firmly. Where a row states a size, it is once, few, many or the class of an expanded clone; other rows omit it.

>NA|TRBV28|many|TRBJ2-1
CASSLNLQSASNEQFF
TGTGCCAGCAGTTTAAATCTCCAATCCGCTTCAAATGAGCAGTTCTTC
>NA|TRBV19|many|TRBJ1-5
CASNMYSNQPQHF
TGTGCCAGTAACATGTATAGCAATCAGCCCCAGCATTTT
>NA|TRBV6-8|NA|TRBJ2-5
CASRRTLEGRGETQYF
TGTGCCAGCAGGCGTACTCTGGAGGGCCGGGGAGAGACCCAGTACTTC
>NA|TRBV6-5|NA|TRBJ1-1
CASSYPTDMNTEAFF
TGTGCCAGCAGTTACCCGACAGACATGAACACTGAAGCTTTCTTT
>NA|TRBV25-1|NA|TRBJ1-4
CASSGTGTAKNEKLFF
TGTGCCAGCAGTGGGACCGGGACGGCAAAAAATGAAAAACTGTTTTTT
>TRBD2|TRBV7-2|many|TRBJ2-3
CALSGRVGDTQYF
TGTGCCCTCAGCGGGAGGGTGGGAGATACGCAGTATTTT
>NA|TRBV10-3|many|TRBJ1-2
CAISEFSSLGNYGYTF
TGTGCCATCAGTGAGTTTTCCTCACTAGGAAACTATGGCTACACCTTC
>TRBD1|TRBV6-5|NA|TRBJ2-7
CASSYRRPGQGTPYEQYF
TGTGCCAGCAGTTATCGGCGACCGGGACAGGGGACCCCCTACGAGCAGTACTTC
>NA|TRBV12-3/TRBV12-4|many|TRBJ1-1
CASSLIGRLFGAFF
TGTGCCAGCAGTTTAATTGGGAGGTTATTTGGAGCTTTCTTT
>TRBD2|TRBV20-1|NA|TRBJ2-7
CSATRGTSGGDKQYF
TGCAGTGCTACCCGCGGGACTAGCGGGGGGGACAAGCAGTACTTC
>NA|TRBV5-1|few|TRBJ2-1
CASSLDGLNYNEQFF
TGCGCCAGCAGCTTGGATGGACTAAACTACAATGAGCAGTTCTTC
>NA|TRBV20-1|many|TRBJ1-1
CSARESRAGGRYTEAFF
TGCAGTGCTAGAGAGTCCAGGGCTGGGGGGAGGTACACTGAAGCTTTCTTT
>TRBD2|TRBV20-1|many|TRBJ2-1
CSVTGGSYNEQFF
TGCAGTGTCACGGGAGGCTCCTACAATGAGCAGTTCTTC
>NA|TRBV7-3|many|TRBJ1-1
CASSLEAGENTEAFF
TGTGCCAGCAGCCTAGAGGCAGGGGAGAACACTGAAGCTTTCTTT
>NA|TRBV11-2|NA|TRBJ1-1
CASSLTFKRADRPYTEAFF
TGTGCCAGCAGCTTAACCTTTAAGCGCGCCGACCGACCTTACACTGAAGCTTTCTTT
>TRBD1|TRBV6-2/TRBV6-3|NA|TRBJ1-5
CASSSVGTGGSRQPQHF
TGTGCCAGCAGTTCGGTTGGGACAGGGGGAAGTCGGCAGCCCCAGCATTTT
>NA|TRBV29-1|NA|TRBJ2-6
CSVGESGLPGANVLTF
TGCAGCGTTGGGGAGAGCGGCCTACCTGGGGCCAACGTCCTGACTTTC
>TRBD1|TRBV5-1|many|TRBJ1-1
CASSADTGENTEAFF
TGCGCCAGCAGCGCTGATACAGGGGAGAACACTGAAGCTTTCTTT
>TRBD2|TRBV5-8|NA|TRBJ2-7
CASSLLTSGRFYEQYF
TGTGCCAGCAGCTTGTTAACTAGCGGGAGGTTTTACGAGCAGTACTTC
>NA|TRBV4-1|NA|TRBJ1-1
CASSQIGSSTEASF
TGCGCCAGCAGCCAAATCGGATCTAGCACTGAAGCTTCCTTT
>NA|TRBV30|few|TRBJ2-5
CAWIRGTYF
TGTGCCTGGATCAGGGGTACCTACTTC
>TRBD1|TRBV5-1|few|TRBJ1-1
CASSLVYTDRGGMNTEAFF
TGCGCCAGCAGCTTGGTCTACACCGACAGGGGCGGGATGAACACTGAAGCTTTCTTT
>TRBD2|TRBV12-3/TRBV12-4|many|TRBJ2-1
CASSLAPSGEQFF
TGTGCCAGCAGTTTAGCACCTAGCGGCGAGCAGTTCTTC
>TRBD1|TRBV3-1|many|TRBJ2-7
CASSPEDRDEQYF
TGTGCCAGCAGCCCAGAGGACAGGGACGAGCAGTACTTC
>NA|TRBV14|many|TRBJ1-4
CASSQEGRKLFF
TGTGCCAGCAGCCAAGAAGGGAGAAAACTGTTTTTT
>TRBD1|TRBV7-9|many|TRBJ2-6
CATGTGGANVLTF
TGTGCCACCGGGACAGGTGGGGCCAACGTCCTGACTTTC
>NA|TRBV27|many|TRBJ1-4
CASRPGGPNEKLFF
TGTGCCAGCAGGCCGGGTGGACCTAATGAAAAACTGTTTTTT
>NA|TRBV4-1|few|TRBJ1-2
CASSPGTRSLYGYTF
TGCGCCAGCAGTCCCGGGACACGATCTCTCTATGGCTACACCTTC
>TRBD2|TRBV4-3|few|TRBJ2-7
CASSQDPTVGLAYEQYF
TGCGCCAGCAGCCAAGATCCTACTGTCGGACTAGCCTACGAGCAGTACTTC
>TRBD2|TRBV7-2|NA|TRBJ2-3
CASSRLAASGSGETRYF
TGTGCCAGCAGCCGGTTGGCGGCTAGCGGGAGCGGGGAGACGCGGTATTTT
>NA|TRBV7-2|NA|TRBJ1-1
CASSLAGVGQANTEAFF
TGTGCCAGCAGCTTAGCGGGGGTGGGGCAGGCAAACACTGAAGCTTTCTTT
>TRBD1|TRBV24-1|many|TRBJ2-7
CATSDTGQGDEQYF
TGTGCCACCAGTGATACCGGACAGGGAGACGAGCAGTACTTC
>NA|TRBV25-1|NA|TRBJ2-3
CASSEILASDTQYF
TGTGCCAGCAGTGAGATCCTAGCATCGGATACGCAGTATTTT
>TRBD1|TRBV24-1|NA|TRBJ2-2
CATSETGTGAGELFF
TGTGCCACCAGTGAAACCGGGACAGGGGCCGGGGAGCTGTTTTTT